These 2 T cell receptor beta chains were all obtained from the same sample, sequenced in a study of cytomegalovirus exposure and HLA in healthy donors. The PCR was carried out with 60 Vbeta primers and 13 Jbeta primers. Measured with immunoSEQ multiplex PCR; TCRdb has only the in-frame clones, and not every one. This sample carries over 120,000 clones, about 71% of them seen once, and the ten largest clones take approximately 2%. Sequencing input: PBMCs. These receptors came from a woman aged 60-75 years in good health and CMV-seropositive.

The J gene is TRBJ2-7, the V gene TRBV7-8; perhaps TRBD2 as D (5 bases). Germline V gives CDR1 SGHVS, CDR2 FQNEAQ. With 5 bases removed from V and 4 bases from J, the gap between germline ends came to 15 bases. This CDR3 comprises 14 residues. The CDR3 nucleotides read TGTGCCAGCAGCATACCCGGGATGGGGTACGAGCAGTACTTC. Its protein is CASSIPGMGYEQYF. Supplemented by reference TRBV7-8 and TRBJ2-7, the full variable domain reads GAGVSQSPRYKVAKRGQDVALRCDPISGHVSLFWYQQALGQGPEFLTYFQNEAQLDKSGLPSDRFFAERPEGSVSTLKIQRTQQEDSAVYLCASSIPGMGYEQYFGPGTRLTVT.

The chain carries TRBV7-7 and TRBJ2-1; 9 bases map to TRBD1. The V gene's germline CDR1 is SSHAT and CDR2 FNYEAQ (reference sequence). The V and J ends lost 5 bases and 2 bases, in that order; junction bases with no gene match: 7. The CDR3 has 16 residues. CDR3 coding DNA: TGTGCCAGCAGCCCTCGGACAGGGGTCGCCTACAATGAGCAGTTCTTC. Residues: CASSPRTGVAYNEQFF.